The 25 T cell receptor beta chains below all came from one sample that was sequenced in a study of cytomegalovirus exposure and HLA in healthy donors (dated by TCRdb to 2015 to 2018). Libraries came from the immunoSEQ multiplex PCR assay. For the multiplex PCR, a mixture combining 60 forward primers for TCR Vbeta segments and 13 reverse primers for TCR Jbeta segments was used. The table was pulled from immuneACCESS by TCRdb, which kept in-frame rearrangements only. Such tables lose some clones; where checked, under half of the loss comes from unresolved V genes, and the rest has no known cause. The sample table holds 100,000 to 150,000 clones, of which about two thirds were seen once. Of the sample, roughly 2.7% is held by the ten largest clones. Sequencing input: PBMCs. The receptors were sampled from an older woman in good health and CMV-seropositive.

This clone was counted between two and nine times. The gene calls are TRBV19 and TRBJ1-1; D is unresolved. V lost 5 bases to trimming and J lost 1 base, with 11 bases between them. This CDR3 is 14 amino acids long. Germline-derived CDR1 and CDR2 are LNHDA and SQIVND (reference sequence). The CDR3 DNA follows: TGTGCCAGTAGTCTTGTAGATACGAACACTGAAGCTTTCTTT. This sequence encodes CASSLVDTNTEAFF.

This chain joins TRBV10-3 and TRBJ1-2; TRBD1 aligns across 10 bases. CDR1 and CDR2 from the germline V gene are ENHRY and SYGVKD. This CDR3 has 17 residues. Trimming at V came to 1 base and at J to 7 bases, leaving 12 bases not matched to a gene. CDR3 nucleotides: TGTGCCATCAGTGAGTTCGAACCGACAGGGGGCCCTACTGGCTACACCTTC. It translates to CAISEFEPTGGPTGYTF.

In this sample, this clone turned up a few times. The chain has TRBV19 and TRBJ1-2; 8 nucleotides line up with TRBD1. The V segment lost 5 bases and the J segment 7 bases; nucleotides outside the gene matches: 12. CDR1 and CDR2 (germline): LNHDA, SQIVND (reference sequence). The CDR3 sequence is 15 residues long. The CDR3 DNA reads TGTGCCAGTAGTGCGGACAGGGCCATTAGGGCTGGCTACACCTTC. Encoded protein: CASSADRAIRAGYTF.

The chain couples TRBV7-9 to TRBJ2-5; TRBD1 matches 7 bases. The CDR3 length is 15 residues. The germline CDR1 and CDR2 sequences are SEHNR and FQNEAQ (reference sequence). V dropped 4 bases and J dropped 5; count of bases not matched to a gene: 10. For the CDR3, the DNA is TGTGCCAGCAGCTCCCTTAAGGGACAGCGGGAGACCCAGTACTTC. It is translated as CASSSLKGQRETQYF.

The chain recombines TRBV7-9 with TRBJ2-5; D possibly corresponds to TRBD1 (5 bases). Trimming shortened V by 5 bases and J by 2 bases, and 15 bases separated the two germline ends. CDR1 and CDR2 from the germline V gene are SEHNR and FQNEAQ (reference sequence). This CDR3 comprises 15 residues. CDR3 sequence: CASSPRQLRQETQYF. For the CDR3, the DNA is TGTGCCAGCAGCCCACGACAGTTACGACAAGAGACCCAGTACTTC.

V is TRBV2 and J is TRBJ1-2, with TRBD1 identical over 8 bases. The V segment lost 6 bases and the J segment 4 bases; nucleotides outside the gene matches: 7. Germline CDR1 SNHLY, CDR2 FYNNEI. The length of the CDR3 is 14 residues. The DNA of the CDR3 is TGTGCCAGCAGGGGACAGGTTTCGTTCTATGGCTACACCTTC. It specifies CASRGQVSFYGYTF.

The CDR3 loop reads CASSPGSPPNQPQHF. The CDR3 DNA reads as TGTGCCAGCTCACCGGGCAGTCCCCCTAATCAGCCCCAGCATTTT. The chain carries TRBV18 and TRBJ1-5; D is ambiguous. Germline lookup yields CDR1 KGHSH and CDR2 LQKENI. The CDR3 runs 15 residues. Between the trimmed V and J ends, which lost 3 bases and 4 bases, there was a span of 13 bases. The complete variable domain, with remaining parts taken from reference TRBV18 and TRBJ1-5, reads NAGVMQNPRHLVRRRGQEARLRCSPMKGHSHVYWYRQLPEEGLKFMVYLQKENIIDESGMPKERFSAEFPKEGPSILRIQQVVRGDSAAYFCASSPGSPPNQPQHFGDGTRLSIL.

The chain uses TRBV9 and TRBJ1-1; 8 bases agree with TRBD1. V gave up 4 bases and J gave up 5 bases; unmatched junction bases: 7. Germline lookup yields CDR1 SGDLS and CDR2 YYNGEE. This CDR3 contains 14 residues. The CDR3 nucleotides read TGTGCCAGCAGCCCAAGGACAGGGCGGACTGAAGCTTTCTTT. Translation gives CASSPRTGRTEAFF.

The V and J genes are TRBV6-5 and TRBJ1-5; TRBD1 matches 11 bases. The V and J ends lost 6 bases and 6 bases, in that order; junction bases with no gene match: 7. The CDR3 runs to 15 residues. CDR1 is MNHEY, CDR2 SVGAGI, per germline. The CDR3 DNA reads TGTGCCAGCAGCCCTGGACAGGGGGCCCCTCAGCCCCAGCATTTT. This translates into CASSPGQGAPQPQHF.

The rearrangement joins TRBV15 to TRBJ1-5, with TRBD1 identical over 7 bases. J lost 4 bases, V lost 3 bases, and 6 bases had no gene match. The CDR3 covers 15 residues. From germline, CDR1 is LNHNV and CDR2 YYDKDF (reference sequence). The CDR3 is CATSSRGVGNQPQHF. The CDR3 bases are TGTGCCACCAGCAGCAGGGGGGTGGGGAATCAGCCCCAGCATTTT.

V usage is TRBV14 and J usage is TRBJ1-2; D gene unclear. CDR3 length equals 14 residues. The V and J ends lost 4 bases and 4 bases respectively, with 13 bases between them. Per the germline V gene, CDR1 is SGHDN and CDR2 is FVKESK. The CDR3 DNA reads TGTGCCAGCAGCCCCCAGGAGGGCGGCTATGGCTACACCTTC. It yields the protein CASSPQEGGYGYTF.

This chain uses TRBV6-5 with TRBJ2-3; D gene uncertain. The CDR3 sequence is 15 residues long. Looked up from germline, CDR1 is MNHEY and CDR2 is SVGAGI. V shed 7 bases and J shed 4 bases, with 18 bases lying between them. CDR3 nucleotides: TGTGCCAGCAACTCAGGAACGCAGTCACCAGATACGCAGTATTTT. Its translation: CASNSGTQSPDTQYF.

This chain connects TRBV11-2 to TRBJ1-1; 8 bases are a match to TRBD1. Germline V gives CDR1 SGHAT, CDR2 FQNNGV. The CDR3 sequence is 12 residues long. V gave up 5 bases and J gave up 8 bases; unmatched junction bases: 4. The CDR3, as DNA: TGTGCCAGCAGCGTCCGGGACAGGGAAGCTTTCTTT. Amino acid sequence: CASSVRDREAFF.

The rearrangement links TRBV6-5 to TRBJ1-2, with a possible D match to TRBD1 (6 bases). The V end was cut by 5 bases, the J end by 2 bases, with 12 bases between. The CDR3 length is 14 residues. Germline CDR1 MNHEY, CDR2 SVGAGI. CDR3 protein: CASSLGQRNYGYTF. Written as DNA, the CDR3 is TGTGCCAGCAGTCTCGGACAGCGGAACTATGGCTACACCTTC.

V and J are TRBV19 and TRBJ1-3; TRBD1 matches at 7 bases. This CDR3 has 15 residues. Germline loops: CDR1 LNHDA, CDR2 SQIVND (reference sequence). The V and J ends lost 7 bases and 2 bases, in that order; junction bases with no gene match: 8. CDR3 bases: TGTGCCAGTAACGAAGGAAGGGGGCCTGGAAACACCATATATTTT. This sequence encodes CASNEGRGPGNTIYF.

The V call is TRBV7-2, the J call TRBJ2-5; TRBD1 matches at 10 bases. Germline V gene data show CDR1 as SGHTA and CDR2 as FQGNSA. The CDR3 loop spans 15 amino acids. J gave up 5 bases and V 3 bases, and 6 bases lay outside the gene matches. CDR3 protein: CASSFRDRGGETQYF. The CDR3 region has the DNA TGTGCCAGCAGCTTTAGGGACAGGGGAGGGGAGACCCAGTACTTC.

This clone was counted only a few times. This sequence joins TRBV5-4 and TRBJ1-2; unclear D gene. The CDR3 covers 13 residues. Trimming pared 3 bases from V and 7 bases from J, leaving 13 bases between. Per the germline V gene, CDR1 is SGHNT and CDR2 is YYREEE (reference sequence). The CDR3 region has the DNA TGTGCCAGCAGCTACGGTGAGGCCTTTGGCTACACCTTC. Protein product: CASSYGEAFGYTF.

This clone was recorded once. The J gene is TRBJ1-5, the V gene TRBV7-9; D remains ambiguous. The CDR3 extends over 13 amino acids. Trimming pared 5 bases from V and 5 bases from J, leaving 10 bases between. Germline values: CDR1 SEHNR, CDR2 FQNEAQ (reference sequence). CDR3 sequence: CASSLERYQPQHF. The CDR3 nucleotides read TGTGCCAGCAGCCTCGAGCGGTATCAGCCCCAGCATTTT.

The CDR3 sequence: CATSRDPDQPQHF. Written as DNA, the CDR3 is TGTGCCACCAGCAGAGATCCCGATCAGCCCCAGCATTTT. The rearrangement joins TRBV15 to TRBJ1-5; D remains unclear. CDR1 and CDR2 from the germline V gene are LNHNV and YYDKDF (reference sequence). The ends were cut back, 0 bases at V and 5 bases at J, with 5 bases in the middle. This CDR3 has 13 amino acids.

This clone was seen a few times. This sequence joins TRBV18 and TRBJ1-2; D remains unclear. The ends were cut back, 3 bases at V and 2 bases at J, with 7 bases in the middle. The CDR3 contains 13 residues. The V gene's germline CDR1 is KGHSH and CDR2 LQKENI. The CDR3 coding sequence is TGTGCCAGCTCACCCTCCGAGAACTATGGCTACACCTTC. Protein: CASSPSENYGYTF.

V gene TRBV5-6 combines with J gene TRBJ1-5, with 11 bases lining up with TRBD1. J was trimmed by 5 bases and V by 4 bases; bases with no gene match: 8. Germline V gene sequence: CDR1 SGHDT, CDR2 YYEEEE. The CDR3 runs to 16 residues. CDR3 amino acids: CASSRRTGGVHQPQHF. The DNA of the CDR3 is TGTGCCAGCAGCAGACGGACAGGGGGCGTGCATCAGCCCCAGCATTTT.

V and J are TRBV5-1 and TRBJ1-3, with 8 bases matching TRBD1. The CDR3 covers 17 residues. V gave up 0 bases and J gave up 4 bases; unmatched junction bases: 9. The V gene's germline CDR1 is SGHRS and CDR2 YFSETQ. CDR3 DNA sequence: TGCGCCAGCAGCTTGGCCCCGGGACAGGCTACCGGAAACACCATATATTTT. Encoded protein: CASSLAPGQATGNTIYF.

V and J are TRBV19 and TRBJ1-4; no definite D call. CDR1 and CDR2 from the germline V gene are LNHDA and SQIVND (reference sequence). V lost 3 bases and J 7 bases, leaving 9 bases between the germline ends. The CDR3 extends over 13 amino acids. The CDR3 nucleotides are TGTGCCAGTAGTATCCGGGGTGGTGAAAAACTGTTTTTT. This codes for CASSIRGGEKLFF.

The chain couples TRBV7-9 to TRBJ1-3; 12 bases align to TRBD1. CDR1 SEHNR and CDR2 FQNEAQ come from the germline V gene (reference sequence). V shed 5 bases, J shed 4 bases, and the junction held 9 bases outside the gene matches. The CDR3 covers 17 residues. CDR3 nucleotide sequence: TGTGCCAGCAGCCGATGGGGACAGGGGGCGAGAGGAAACACCATATATTTT. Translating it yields CASSRWGQGARGNTIYF.

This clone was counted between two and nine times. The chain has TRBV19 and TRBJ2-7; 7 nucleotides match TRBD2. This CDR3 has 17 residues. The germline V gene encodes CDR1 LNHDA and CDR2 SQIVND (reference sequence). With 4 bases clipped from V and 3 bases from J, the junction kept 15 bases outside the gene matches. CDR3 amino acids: CASSSSSGEGKLYEQYF. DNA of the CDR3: TGTGCCAGTAGTAGCTCCTCGGGGGAGGGGAAGCTCTACGAGCAGTACTTC. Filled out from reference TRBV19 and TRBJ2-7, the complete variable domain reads DGGITQSPKYLFRKEGQNVTLSCEQNLNHDAMYWYRQDPGQGLRLIYYSQIVNDFQKGDIAEGYSVSREKKESFPLTVTSAQKNPTAFYLCASSSSSGEGKLYEQYFGPGTRLTVT.